This TCR beta chain was identified in a study of OX40 agonist ivuxolimab in advanced cancers. The overall study: Clinicians treated patients with ivuxolimab, an agonistic anti-OX40 (CD134) antibody. Ivuxolimab was delivered to patients intravenously every 2 weeks at doses spanning 0.01 to 10 mg/kg. The study, taken as a whole, reports: Clones of CD4+ and CD8+ blood T cells grew by week 6 at doses of 0.1 to 3.0 mg/kg.

Baseline, cycle 4 day 1, and cycle 7 day 1 were the blood sampling points. The CDR3 length is 13 residues. CDR1 is SGHNT, CDR2 YYREEE, per germline (reference sequence). The ends were cut back, 4 bases at V and 1 base at J, with 8 bases in the middle. Details on this clone: Its antigen is unidentified.

Generated by immunoSEQ multiplex PCR, the TCRdb table keeps only in-frame clones and is missing some. The sample shows approximately 130,000 clones, more than 85% of them seen only once. The sequenced sample was CD4+ or CD8+ T cells sorted from blood, obtained in a trial of the OX40 agonist ivuxolimab. The rearrangement uses TRBV5-4 and TRBJ1-1; TRBD1 is a possible D gene (5 bases). The receptor was isolated from an adult with an advanced solid tumor such as melanoma, head and neck, liver or kidney cancer. This chain's CDR3 is CASSQGENTEAFF. The DNA for the CDR3 is TGTGCCAGCAGCCAAGGGGAGAACACTGAAGCTTTCTTT.